Presented here are 8 T cell receptor beta chains from one specimen sequenced in a study of T cells in Graves' hyperthyroidism and ophthalmopathy. Researchers took RNA transcripts and amplified the TCR beta CDR3 regions from them. TCR CDR3 underwent first-round RT-PCR with the HTBI primer set. Each CDR3 protein is one row after TCRdb ran MiXCR on the multiplex PCR reads. The data show 350,000 to 400,000 distinct CDR3 sequences, 15% seen once. The sequenced sample was blood. The receptors were sampled from a woman aged 25 to 39 with Graves' hyperthyroidism.

This clonotype was counted at least ten times. The CDR3 sequence is CASSLAPSGGAYEQYF. The CDR3 DNA follows: TGCGCCAGCAGCTTGGCCCCTAGCGGAGGGGCCTACGAGCAGTACTTC. The V and J genes are TRBV5-1 and TRBJ2-7, with 7 bases lining up with TRBD2. The CDR3 has 16 amino acids. The germline V gene encodes CDR1 SGHRS and CDR2 YFSETQ. With 0 bases clipped from V and 2 bases from J, the junction kept 8 bases outside the gene matches.

This clonotype was counted many times. The chain combines TRBV28 with TRBJ1-2; TRBD1 agrees at 9 bases. The length of the CDR3 is 13 residues. Germline values: CDR1 MDHEN, CDR2 SYDVKM. With 5 bases clipped from V and 8 bases from J, the junction kept 6 bases outside the gene matches. Here the CDR3 reads CASSPWTGDGYTF. The CDR3 bases are TGTGCCAGCAGTCCTTGGACAGGGGACGGCTACACCTTC.

As regards this clonotype: The junction and the germline gene differ at one end; a read error may be behind it. The chain joins TRBV20-1 to TRBJ2-1; D possibly corresponds to TRBD2 (6 bases). CDR3 length: 15 amino acids. CDR1 is DFQATT and CDR2 is SNEGSKA in the germline V gene (reference sequence). CDR3 DNA sequence: TGCAGTGCTAGTTCTCCGGGAGTAATAGGGAATGAGCAGTCCTTC. Its protein is CSASSPGVIGNEQSF.

The sample holds a few counts of this clonotype. The gene calls are TRBV6-5 and TRBJ2-2; no reliable D call. This CDR3 has 11 residues. V lost 1 base, J lost 8 bases, and 2 bases lay in between. Germline values: CDR1 MNHEY, CDR2 SVGAGI. The CDR3 loop reads CASSYYGELFF. CDR3 coding DNA: TGTGCCAGCAGTTACTATGGGGAGCTGTTTTTT.

This chain connects TRBV7-2 to TRBJ2-7, with a weak D call TRBD1 (5 bases). The CDR3 contains 15 residues. CDR1 and CDR2 (germline): SGHTA, FQGNSA. V lost 0 bases, J lost 1 base, and 10 bases lay in between. The CDR3 nucleotides are TGTGCCAGCAGCTTAGCCCCGACAGTTTCCTACGAGCAGTACTTC. Protein sequence: CASSLAPTVSYEQYF.

This clonotype was seen more than once but under ten times. This sequence joins TRBV19 and TRBJ2-1, with 9 nucleotides matching TRBD2. CDR3 length: 17 amino acids. Germline V gene sequence: CDR1 LNHDA, CDR2 SQIVND (reference sequence). V shed 1 base, J shed 8 bases, and the junction held 12 bases outside the gene matches. The CDR3 loop reads CASSIGSGREGRDEQFF. CDR3 sequence (DNA): TGTGCCAGTAGTATAGGGTCAGGGCGGGAGGGCCGTGATGAGCAGTTCTTC.

This clonotype was detected a few times. The CDR3 sequence: CASRERLAGTFEQYF. As DNA, the CDR3 is TGTGCCAGCAGAGAAAGACTAGCGGGAACTTTCGAGCAGTACTTC. V usage is TRBV27 and J usage is TRBJ2-7; 11 bases match TRBD2. Per germline, CDR1 MNHEY and CDR2 SMNVEV (reference sequence). This CDR3 comprises 15 residues. The V gene end was trimmed by 6 bases and the J gene end by 6 bases; junction bases not matched to a gene: 10.

This sequence joins TRBV7-6 and TRBJ1-4, with TRBD1 as a possible D gene (6 bases). V was cut by 5 bases and J by 8 bases, with 15 bases left in between. This CDR3 contains 14 residues. CDR1 and CDR2 from the germline V gene are SGHVS and FNYEAQ. The CDR3 bases are TGTGCCAGCAGCCCCGGGGGGGGCTTCGAAAAACTGTTTTTT. It codes for CASSPGGGFEKLFF.